This T cell receptor beta chain derives from a study of blood T cell repertoires in COVID-19. Trimming took 10 bases from V and 5 from J; bases not matched to a gene: 16. CDR1 and CDR2 from the germline V gene are SGDLS and YYNGEE. There are 16 residues in the CDR3. Here immunoSEQ multiplex PCR was the method, and the copy in TCRdb shows in-frame clones only, minus some. The sample has around 27,000 clones; around 90% are singletons. The TCR comes from a human donor in a cohort sampled during active COVID-19. Sequenced input: peripheral blood. The chain recombines TRBV9 with TRBJ2-2, with 8 bases that match TRBD2. This CDR3 reads CASGGDLSGLTGELFF. The CDR3 DNA reads TGTGCCTCCGGGGGGGACCTCTCGGGCCTTACCGGGGAGCTGTTTTTT.